What follows is one T cell receptor beta chain and its context. What it binds is unknown. PCR involved 60 Vbeta and 13 Jbeta primers. Generated by immunoSEQ multiplex PCR, the TCRdb table keeps only in-frame clones and is missing some. This sample has 180,000 or so clones; approximately 80% occur once, and the top ten carry 1.4%. Germline V gene sequence: CDR1 SGHTA, CDR2 FQGNSA. Trimming at V came to 7 bases and at J to 4 bases, leaving 15 bases not matched to a gene. The CDR3 spans 17 residues. The entry originates in a study of cytomegalovirus exposure and HLA in healthy donors. Study information: In a previous analysis, some 110 million unique TCR beta sequences were found from 150 million to 200 million T cells.

General study points: In a later analysis, donors in an Asian-associated ancestry cluster reportedly had fewer N-insertions in productive TCRs than the cohort mean. In a later analysis, a missense DCLRE1C variant was linked to TCR beta V- and J-gene trimming. Associated with HLA alleles at 0.05 false discovery rate in a later analysis were approximately 17,000 TCR beta sequences.

This sequence was found in a girl under 18 in good health and CMV-seropositive. The rearrangement joins TRBV7-2 to TRBJ2-5, with 10 bases aligning to TRBD2. What was sequenced was PBMCs. CDR3 region: CASTTSPLLAGVETQYF. CDR3 nucleotides: TGTGCCAGCACCACTAGCCCCCTTCTAGCGGGAGTAGAGACCCAGTACTTC.